The present entry profiles one T cell receptor (beta chain) with its context. This entry is derived from a study of CD8 T cells in Susac syndrome. After extraction with the RNeasy kit, about 0.5 to 1 ug of the RNA was reverse transcribed using random hexamers. The authors amplified TCR beta CDR3 across 54 Vbeta and 13 Jbeta using immunoSEQ multiplex PCR. TCRdb re-derived calls from the immunoSEQ multiplex PCR reads in MiXCR, one entry per CDR3 protein. This table has about 120,000 distinct CDR3 sequences, about nine tenths appearing once. V was pared by 0 bases and J by 7 bases, with 10 bases between. This CDR3 spans 13 amino acids. Looked up from germline, CDR1 is PRHDT and CDR2 is FYEKMQ (reference sequence).

This receptor was identified in a human donor in good health. The chain uses TRBV13 and TRBJ2-7; the D is unclear. Sequencing was done on a sample of CD4+ T cells from PBMCs. Written as DNA, the CDR3 is TGTGCCAGCAGCTTAGGGTTCCGTGGGGAGCAGTACTTC. It is translated as CASSLGFRGEQYF.